This T cell receptor (beta chain) was recovered during a study of T cell responses to AZD1222 COVID-19 vaccine. Per germline, CDR1 ENHRY and CDR2 SYGVKD. This CDR3 has 13 amino acids. With regard to this clone: Its antigen is not known. The junction differs from germline at one of its ends, possibly a read error.

Assay used: immunoSEQ multiplex PCR; TCRdb lists only in-frame clones, some missing. The sample has more than 150,000 clones, over 80% seen once. The study's findings and limits: Spike-wide coverage was observed for vaccine-associated CD4 TCRs, with dominant responses at 160-218 and 743-854.

This specimen was peripheral blood, taken on day 0 of AZD1222 vaccination. This clonotype was obtained from an adult in good health. The J gene is TRBJ1-5, the V gene TRBV10-3; D is uncertain. The DNA of the CDR3 is TGTGCCATCAGTGCCGAGGAGCACCAAACCTTTTTTTTT. It translates to CAISAEEHQTFFF.